This T cell receptor beta chain was identified during a study of molecular identifiers for immune sequencing clone quantification. The CDR3 has 15 residues. V was shortened by 6 bases and J by 6 bases, with 19 bases between the two germline ends. TCRdb analysed the PCR reads with MiXCR anew, one entry per CDR3 protein. This table has over 550,000 distinct CDR3 sequences, around 25% appearing once. This clonotype has ten or more counts. The specimen was naive CD8+ T cells from blood, with Jurkat cell RNA spiked in. As to subset: FACS-sorted CD8+CD4-CCR7+CD45RA+ naive T cells. The receptor comes from a human donor in good health. Some libraries in this study had Jurkat cell RNA spiked in. This sequence joins TRBV12-3 or TRBV12-4 and TRBJ2-3; D not resolved. CDR3 sequence (DNA): TGTGCCAGCAGCCGCCTCCTAGTGTCTCGGGATACGCAGTATTTT. This codes for CASSRLLVSRDTQYF.